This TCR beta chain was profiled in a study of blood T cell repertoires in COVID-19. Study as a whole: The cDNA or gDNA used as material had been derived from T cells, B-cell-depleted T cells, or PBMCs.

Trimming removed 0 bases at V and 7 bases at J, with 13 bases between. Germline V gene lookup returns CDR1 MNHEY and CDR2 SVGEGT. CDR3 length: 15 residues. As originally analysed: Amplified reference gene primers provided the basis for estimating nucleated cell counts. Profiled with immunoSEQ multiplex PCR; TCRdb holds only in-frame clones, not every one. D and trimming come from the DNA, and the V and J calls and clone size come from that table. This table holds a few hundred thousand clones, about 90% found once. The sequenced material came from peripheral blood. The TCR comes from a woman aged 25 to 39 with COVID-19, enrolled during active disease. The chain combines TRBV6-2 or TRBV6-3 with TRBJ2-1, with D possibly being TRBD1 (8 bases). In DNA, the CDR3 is TGTGCCAGCAGTTACTCACAACAGGGGGGGAATGAGCAGTTCTTC. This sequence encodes CASSYSQQGGNEQFF.